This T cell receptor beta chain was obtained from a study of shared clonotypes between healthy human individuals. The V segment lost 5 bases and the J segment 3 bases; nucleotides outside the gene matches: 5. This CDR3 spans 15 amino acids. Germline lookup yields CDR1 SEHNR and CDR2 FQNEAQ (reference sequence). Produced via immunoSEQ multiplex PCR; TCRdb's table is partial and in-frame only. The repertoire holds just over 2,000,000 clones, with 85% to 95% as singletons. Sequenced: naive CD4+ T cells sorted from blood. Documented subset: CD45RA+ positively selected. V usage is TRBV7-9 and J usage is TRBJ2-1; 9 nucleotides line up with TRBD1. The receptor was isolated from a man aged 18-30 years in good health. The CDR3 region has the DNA TGTGCCAGCAGCGCGGGGACAGGGAACTACAATGAGCAGTTCTTC. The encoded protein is CASSAGTGNYNEQFF.